The subject of this entry is one T cell receptor (beta chain). In the original processing: The assay estimated nucleated cells by amplifying reference gene primers. The repertoire was sequenced with immunoSEQ multiplex PCR; TCRdb's copy has only in-frame clones and lacks some. D and trimming were read from the DNA, whereas the V and J calls and clone size are those reported in that table. The table records approximately 160,000 clones, about 79% of them present only once. This sample stems from a study of blood T cell repertoires in COVID-19. The overall study: COVID-19 samples, acute and convalescent, were from the United States, Italy and Spain.

J gave up 5 bases and V 0 bases, and 9 bases lay outside the gene matches. The germline CDR1 and CDR2 sequences are SGHRS and YFSETQ. CDR3 size: 17 residues. The gene calls are TRBV5-1 and TRBJ2-5; 11 positions match TRBD2. The receptor comes from a woman aged 45-65 years in a cohort sampled during active or convalescent COVID-19. The sequenced sample consisted of peripheral blood. The CDR3 DNA sequence: TGCGCCAGCAGCTTGGGGTCAACTAGCGGGGGCCGGGAGACCCAGTACTTC. The encoded protein is CASSLGSTSGGRETQYF.